This T cell receptor beta chain stems from a study of T-cell reconstitution after alpha-beta-depleted transplantation in children. Using unique molecular identifiers, the investigators prepared the TCRbeta library. TCRdb re-called the PCR reads through MiXCR, storing one row per CDR3 protein. The sample holds 400,000 to 550,000 distinct CDR3 sequences, about 10% seen once. Germline V gene sequence: CDR1 SGHTA, CDR2 FQGNSA. The CDR3 covers 15 residues. The ends lost 3 bases at V and 2 bases at J; junction bases unmatched: 5. The receptor was derived from a child younger than 10 with inherited bone marrow failure, due to receive a stem cell transplant. This chain links TRBV7-2 with TRBJ2-7; 9 bases map to TRBD2. The sample in question was PBMCs, obtained before TCRalphabeta/CD19-depleted stem cell transplant. CDR3 in DNA: TGTGCCAGCAGCTTTAGCGGGAGTTTCCCCTACGAGCAGTACTTC. Amino acid sequence: CASSFSGSFPYEQYF.